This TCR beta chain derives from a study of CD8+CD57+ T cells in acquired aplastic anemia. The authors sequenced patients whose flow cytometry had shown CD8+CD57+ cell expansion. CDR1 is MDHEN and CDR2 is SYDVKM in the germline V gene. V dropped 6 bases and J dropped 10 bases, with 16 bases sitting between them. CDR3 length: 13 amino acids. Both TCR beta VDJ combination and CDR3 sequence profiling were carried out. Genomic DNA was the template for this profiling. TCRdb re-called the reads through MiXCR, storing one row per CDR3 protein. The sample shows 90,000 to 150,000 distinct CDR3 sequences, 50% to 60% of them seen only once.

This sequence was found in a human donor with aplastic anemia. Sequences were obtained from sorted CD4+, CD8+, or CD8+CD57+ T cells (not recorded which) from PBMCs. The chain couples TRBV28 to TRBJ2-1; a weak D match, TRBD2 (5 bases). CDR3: CASSVTAGGEQFF. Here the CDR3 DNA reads TGTGCCAGCAGCGTAACCGCGGGCGGGGAGCAGTTCTTC.